Listed below are T cell receptor beta chains from one sample, sequenced in a study of T cell responses to AZD1222 COVID-19 vaccine. Using immunoSEQ multiplex PCR, the repertoire was profiled, and TCRdb retains in-frame clones only, with some absent. Among 150,000 to 200,000 clones listed, about nine tenths were seen once. The material was peripheral blood, obtained on day 0 of AZD1222 vaccination. These receptors came from an adult in good health. Each CDR3 is given with its conserved first and last residue. A D gene is named only where the DNA matches it firmly. Clone size appears in some rows only: once, few, many, or a class for an expanded clone.

TRBJ1-5 | NA | NA | TRBV19 | CASSPLKQGFSNQPQHF | TGTGCCAGTAGTCCGCTTAAACAGGGCTTTAGCAATCAGCCCCAGCATTTT
TRBJ1-4 | NA | NA | TRBV19 | CASSSELNEKLFF | TGTGCCAGTAGTTCGGAGCTTAATGAAAAACTGTTTTTT
TRBJ1-1 | NA | NA | TRBV30 | CAWKKGFAFF | TGTGCCTGGAAGAAGGGTTTTGCTTTCTTT
TRBJ2-2 | NA | NA | TRBV19 | CASSIGGRGTGELFF | TGTGCCAGTAGTATAGGGGGACGTGGGACCGGGGAGCTGTTTTTT
TRBJ1-3 | NA | NA | TRBV6-2/TRBV6-3 | CASSYGRRTGNTIYF | TGTGCCAGCAGTTATGGGCGCCGGACTGGAAACACCATATATTTT
TRBJ1-6 | TRBD1 | NA | TRBV27 | CASAQPGQAVNSPLHF | TGTGCCAGCGCCCAACCGGGACAGGCCGTTAATTCACCCCTCCACTTT
TRBJ2-3 | NA | NA | TRBV6-2/TRBV6-3 | CASSYSTKLPDTQYF | TGTGCCAGCAGTTACTCGACGAAACTCCCAGATACGCAGTATTTT
TRBJ1-2 | TRBD1 | NA | TRBV6-4 | CASSEPSLRDRGYGYTF | TGTGCCAGCAGTGAGCCATCTCTCCGGGACAGGGGGTATGGCTACACCTTC
TRBJ1-1 | NA | NA | TRBV5-5 | CASSLNVQNTEAFF | TGTGCCAGCAGCTTGAATGTGCAGAACACTGAAGCTTTCTTT
TRBJ1-4 | NA | NA | TRBV9 | CASSVEGGRNEKLFF | TGTGCCAGCAGCGTAGAGGGGGGAAGGAATGAAAAACTGTTTTTT
TRBJ2-1 | NA | NA | TRBV15 | CATTLHRGGFGGDEQFF | TGTGCCACCACCCTTCACAGGGGGGGATTCGGTGGTGATGAGCAGTTCTTC
TRBJ2-5 | TRBD1 | NA | TRBV2 | CASSPNRGSNAETQYF | TGTGCCAGCAGTCCCAACAGGGGGTCAAATGCGGAGACCCAGTACTTC
TRBJ2-3 | NA | NA | TRBV30 | CALTRDFSTDTQYF | TGTGCCTTGACCCGGGACTTTAGCACAGATACGCAGTATTTT
TRBJ1-2 | NA | NA | TRBV21-1 | CADRDPRGYTF | TGTGCCGACCGGGACCCAAGAGGCTACACCTTC
TRBJ2-7 | NA | NA | TRBV28 | CASSLQAYEQYF | TGTGCCAGCAGTTTGCAGGCCTACGAGCAGTACTTC
TRBJ1-2 | NA | NA | TRBV18 | CASSRGAVPFERGYTF | TGTGCCAGCTCAAGAGGAGCCGTTCCCTTTGAGCGCGGCTACACCTTC
TRBJ2-2 | NA | NA | TRBV27 | CASSWGKNTGELFF | TGTGCCAGCAGCTGGGGCAAGAACACCGGGGAGCTGTTTTTT
TRBJ2-3 | NA | NA | TRBV6-5 | CASSYSTTDTQYF | TGTGCCAGCAGTTACTCGACTACAGATACGCAGTATTTT
TRBJ1-2 | NA | few | TRBV6-5 | CASSQDSRLGCTF | TGTGCCAGCAGTCAGGACAGCCGCCTGGGGTGCACCTTC
TRBJ1-1 | NA | few | TRBV18 | CASSRGSSDTEAFF | TGTGCCAGCTCACGTGGCAGTTCGGACACTGAAGCTTTCTTT
TRBJ1-5 | TRBD1 | NA | TRBV7-2 | CASSGTLTGWDQPQHF | TGTGCCAGCAGCGGAACCTTGACAGGGTGGGATCAGCCCCAGCATTTT
TRBJ1-2 | NA | NA | TRBV18 | CASSPVLGRGDGYTF | TGTGCCAGCTCACCAGTTCTCGGCAGGGGCGATGGCTACACCTTC
TRBJ2-5 | TRBD2 | NA | TRBV5-4 | CASSLGAGVQQETQYF | TGTGCCAGCAGCTTGGGGGCGGGAGTGCAACAAGAGACCCAGTACTTC
TRBJ2-1 | TRBD2 | NA | TRBV27 | CASAGTFRAGPYNEQFF | TGTGCCAGCGCCGGGACCTTTCGAGCGGGGCCCTACAATGAGCAGTTCTTC
TRBJ2-7 | NA | NA | TRBV4-1 | CASSQVSSYEQYF | TGCGCCAGCAGCCAAGTTAGCTCCTACGAGCAGTACTTC
TRBJ2-7 | TRBD1 | NA | TRBV7-2 | CASRTGAYEQYF | TGTGCCAGCCGAACAGGGGCCTACGAGCAGTACTTC
TRBJ1-1 | TRBD1 | NA | TRBV27 | CASRGGQGNTEAFF | TGTGCCAGCAGGGGAGGACAGGGGAACACTGAAGCTTTCTTT
TRBJ1-1 | NA | NA | TRBV11-2 | CASSLGWVRSEAFF | TGTGCCAGCAGCTTAGGGTGGGTTCGGTCTGAAGCTTTCTTT
TRBJ2-1 | NA | NA | TRBV7-9 | CASSFSGLDEQFF | TGTGCCAGCAGCTTTTCCGGGTTGGATGAGCAGTTCTTC
TRBJ1-1 | NA | NA | TRBV30 | CAWSVGGATEAFF | TGTGCCTGGAGTGTCGGGGGGGCCACTGAAGCTTTCTTT
TRBJ2-2 | NA | NA | TRBV6-5 | CASTDYRGELFF | TGTGCCAGCACCGATTACCGCGGGGAGCTGTTTTTT
TRBJ1-3 | NA | NA | TRBV4-3 | CASSLDGGSGNTIYF | TGCGCCAGCAGCCTAGATGGCGGTTCAGGAAACACCATATATTTT
TRBJ2-2 | TRBD2 | NA | TRBV3-1/TRBV3-2 | CASSQARLAVTGELFF | TGTGCCAGCAGCCAAGCTCGACTAGCGGTGACCGGGGAGCTGTTTTTT
TRBJ2-3 | NA | once | TRBV11-2 | CASSLGLYTDTQYF | TGTGCCAGCAGCTTGGGACTCTACACAGATACGCAGTATTTT
TRBJ1-4 | NA | NA | TRBV24-1 | CATSDSLFGEKLFF | TGTGCCACCAGTGATTCCTTATTTGGGGAAAAACTGTTTTTT
TRBJ1-5 | TRBD1 | NA | TRBV9 | CASSPTGGEDQPQHF | TGTGCCAGCAGCCCAACAGGGGGCGAGGATCAGCCCCAGCATTTT
TRBJ1-3 | TRBD1 | NA | TRBV3-1/TRBV3-2 | CASSQGQGYTIYF | TGTGCCAGCAGCCAGGGACAGGGGTACACCATATATTTT
TRBJ2-1 | NA | once | TRBV28 | CASSLILRSSGSYNEQFF | TGTGCCAGCAGTTTAATTTTACGATCTAGTGGCTCCTACAATGAGCAGTTCTTC
TRBJ2-5 | NA | once | TRBV11-3 | CASSFSAGETQYF | TGTGCCAGCAGCTTCTCGGCAGGAGAGACCCAGTACTTC
TRBJ2-5 | TRBD2 | NA | TRBV10-3 | CAISGLGILGREGPSSETQYF | TGTGCCATCAGTGGTTTGGGTATCTTAGGACGGGAGGGACCAAGTTCCGAGACCCAGTACTTC
TRBJ2-7 | NA | NA | TRBV11-3 | CASSPGASYEQYF | TGTGCCAGCAGCCCGGGGGCCTCCTACGAGCAGTACTTC
TRBJ2-7 | NA | NA | TRBV9 | CASSPQVGREQYF | TGTGCCAGCAGCCCTCAGGTCGGACGCGAGCAGTACTTC
TRBJ2-7 | TRBD1 | NA | TRBV9 | CASSASGTGGVAGAEQYF | TGTGCCAGCAGCGCCTCCGGGACAGGGGGCGTTGCGGGGGCCGAGCAGTACTTC
TRBJ1-2 | TRBD1 | NA | TRBV10-1 | CARQGALTNF | TGCGCCAGACAGGGGGCGCTGACGAACTTC
TRBJ1-1 | TRBD1 | NA | TRBV28 | CASRATGRNTEAFF | TGTGCCAGCAGAGCGACAGGGAGGAACACTGAAGCTTTCTTT
TRBJ1-6 | NA | NA | TRBV7-2 | CASSSGMALNSPLHF | TGTGCCAGCAGCTCGGGTATGGCCCTTAATTCACCCCTCCACTTT
TRBJ2-7 | NA | NA | TRBV20-1 | CSASATGSYEQYF | TGCAGTGCTAGTGCCACGGGCTCCTACGAGCAGTACTTC
TRBJ2-5 | TRBD2 | NA | TRBV7-2 | CASSAPRLARETQYF | TGTGCCAGCAGCGCCCCCCGACTAGCTCGGGAGACCCAGTACTTC
TRBJ1-4 | NA | NA | TRBV24-1 | CATSGSGGVEKLFF | TGTGCCACCAGTGGGTCGGGGGGCGTTGAAAAACTGTTTTTT
TRBJ2-7 | NA | once | TRBV29-1 | CSVTRDTNTYEQYF | TGCAGCGTTACCCGGGACACCAACACCTACGAGCAGTACTTC
TRBJ2-7 | NA | NA | TRBV6-5 | CASSLYEQYF | TGTGCCAGCAGCCTCTACGAGCAGTACTTC
TRBJ1-2 | NA | few | TRBV5-1 | CASSVGTPGKGYTF | TGCGCCAGCAGCGTCGGAACTCCAGGGAAGGGCTACACCTTC
TRBJ2-2 | TRBD1 | NA | TRBV7-2 | CASSSHRGTGELFF | TGTGCCAGCAGCTCCCACAGGGGTACCGGGGAGCTGTTTTTT
TRBJ2-7 | NA | NA | TRBV5-1 | CASSLDAYYEQYF | TGCGCCAGCAGCTTGGATGCCTACTACGAGCAGTACTTC
TRBJ1-6 | TRBD1 | NA | TRBV7-2 | CASSLLRDRVGSPLHF | TGTGCCAGCAGCTTATTGCGGGACAGGGTGGGTTCACCCCTCCACTTT
TRBJ1-6 | NA | few | TRBV18 | CASSPGRNGVSPLHF | TGTGCCAGCTCACCGGGCCGAAACGGTGTTTCACCCCTCCACTTT
TRBJ2-7 | NA | NA | TRBV9 | CASSVGGRHEQYF | TGTGCCAGCAGCGTAGGAGGTCGGCACGAGCAGTACTTC
TRBJ1-3 | TRBD1 | NA | TRBV6-5 | CASSYGTGARPIYF | TGTGCCAGCAGTTACGGGACAGGGGCGAGGCCCATATATTTT
TRBJ1-1 | NA | few | TRBV6-1 | CASSERPPRTEAFF | TGTGCCAGCAGTGAAAGACCGCCCCGGACTGAAGCTTTCTTT